This is a list of T cell receptor beta chains from one sample in a study of blood T cell repertoires in COVID-19. Here immunoSEQ multiplex PCR was the method, and the copy in TCRdb shows in-frame clones only, minus some. The table records fewer than 200,000 clones, around 84% of them present only once. Sequences were obtained from PBMCs or T cells enriched from blood (not recorded which). The receptors derive from a woman between 25 and 40 years old who had been exposed to COVID-19. Both conserved end residues are part of each CDR3. A D gene is named only where the DNA matches it firmly. The size field is filled for only some rows; it gives once, few, many or a size class.

clone_size d_call j_call v_call cdr3_nt cdr3_aa
- - TRBJ1-3 TRBV4-1 TGCGCCAGCAGCCTATTTTCGAGCTCTGGAAACACCATATATTTT CASSLFSSSGNTIYF
- - TRBJ1-1 TRBV30 TGTGCCTGGAGCCTAAGCAAGAACACTGAAGCTTTCTTT CAWSLSKNTEAFF
once - TRBJ2-7 TRBV18 TGTGCCAGCTCACCCCTAGGAACCTACGAGCAGTACTTC CASSPLGTYEQYF
- - TRBJ1-2 TRBV7-6 TGTGCCAGCAGCTTAAACCCCTCGGCGGACTATGGCTACACCTTC CASSLNPSADYGYTF
few TRBD2 TRBJ2-5 TRBV10-2 TGCGCCAGCAAAAGGGGACTAGAGGGGACCCAGTACTTC CASKRGLEGTQYF
- TRBD2 TRBJ2-2 TRBV9 TGTGCCAGCAGCGTACGGGGGGACGCGAACACCGGGGAGCTGTTTTTT CASSVRGDANTGELFF
- - TRBJ1-4 TRBV27 TGTGCCAGCAGTATAAGGGGGGGTTATGAAAAACTGTTTTTT CASSIRGGYEKLFF
- - TRBJ2-2 TRBV29-1 TGCAGCGTCGCTCCGACACCTAACACCGGGGAGCTGTTTTTT CSVAPTPNTGELFF
- - TRBJ2-7 TRBV7-9 TGTGCCAGCAGCTTAGCGCCGGGTGAGCAGTACTTC CASSLAPGEQYF
- - TRBJ1-6 TRBV10-3 TGTGCCATCAGTGACTCGGGAAATTCACCCCTCCACTTT CAISDSGNSPLHF
- - TRBJ1-4 TRBV9 TGTGCCAGCAGCCCAGCGGTCACCTGGGGTGAAAAACTGTTTTTT CASSPAVTWGEKLFF
- TRBD1 TRBJ1-6 TRBV9 TGTGCCAGCAGCGTAACAGGGGAGAATTCACCCCTCCACTTT CASSVTGENSPLHF
- TRBD2 TRBJ2-2 TRBV29-1 TGCAGCGCCACTGCTACTAGCGGGGGTTTTACCGGGGAGCTGTTTTTT CSATATSGGFTGELFF
- - TRBJ1-1 TRBV7-6 TGTGCCAGCAGCTTATGGACAGAGAACACTGAAGCTTTCTTT CASSLWTENTEAFF
large TRBD2 TRBJ2-7 TRBV7-2 TGTGCCAGCAGCTTAGGTGGACTAGCGGGGTCCGAGGAATACTTC CASSLGGLAGSEEYF
- - TRBJ1-6 TRBV7-9 TGTGCCAGCAGCTTTTATTTTCCGGTATCCCCCCATTCACCCCTCCACTTT CASSFYFPVSPHSPLHF
- - TRBJ1-1 TRBV20-1 TGCAGTGCTAGTGAAGGAGGGATGAGAACTGAAGCTTTCTTT CSASEGGMRTEAFF
- TRBD1 TRBJ1-1 TRBV2 TGTGCCAGCAGCGTAGGGACAGTGGAGGGGGAAGCTTTCTTT CASSVGTVEGEAFF
- - TRBJ2-3 TRBV19 TGTGCCAGTAGTATAAGGAGCTCAGCAGATACGCAGTATTTT CASSIRSSADTQYF
- - TRBJ1-5 TRBV24-1 TGTGCCACCAGTGCTTCAGGGGAGGGACAGCCCCAGCATTTT CATSASGEGQPQHF
- - TRBJ2-1 TRBV2 TGTGCCAGCAGTGAAACTAACAATGAGCAGTTCTTC CASSETNNEQFF
- TRBD1 TRBJ1-2 TRBV7-2 TGTGCCAGCAGCTTAGCGGGACAGTCTTCCTATGGCTACACCTTC CASSLAGQSSYGYTF
- TRBD1 TRBJ1-5 TRBV27 TGTGCCAGCAGTCACCATTCTGTCCCTGGCTTGACAGGGGGCTATCAGCCCCAGCATTTT CASSHHSVPGLTGGYQPQHF
- - TRBJ1-1 TRBV20-1 TGCAGTGCTCAGCAGCAGGGGCTCGCTTTCTTT CSAQQQGLAFF
- TRBD1 TRBJ1-1 TRBV2 TGTGCCAGCAGTGAATTGGGGAGGACAGGGCTGAACACTGAAGCTTTCTTT CASSELGRTGLNTEAFF
- TRBD1 TRBJ2-3 TRBV3-1/TRBV3-2 TGTGCCAGCAGCCCCCGGGACAGGCCCACAGATACGCAGTATTTT CASSPRDRPTDTQYF
- - TRBJ1-2 TRBV12-3/TRBV12-4 TGTGCCAGCAGTTTACGGGGTTGGTATGGCTACACCTTC CASSLRGWYGYTF
- - TRBJ2-5 TRBV6-5 TGTGCCAGCAGTTACTCTCAGGATAGACAGACCCAGTACTTC CASSYSQDRQTQYF
- - TRBJ2-7 TRBV7-9 TGTGCCAGCAGCTTAGAGAGGGAGGAGTACTTC CASSLEREEYF
few - TRBJ1-6 TRBV29-1 TGCAGCGATGATCCAGGGGATTCACCCCTCCACTTT CSDDPGDSPLHF
- - TRBJ1-2 TRBV7-9 TGTGCCAGCAGCTCCACTGGGGGGGATGGCTACACCTTC CASSSTGGDGYTF
- - TRBJ1-1 TRBV23-1 TGCGCCAGCAGTCAATCGGGCCGGCGGGTTTACACTGAAGCTTTCTTT CASSQSGRRVYTEAFF
once TRBD1 TRBJ1-2 TRBV5-4 TGTGCCAGCAGCCCGGGACAGGGTAGGAGCTACACCTTC CASSPGQGRSYTF
- - TRBJ2-7 TRBV19 TGTGCCAGTAGTATACGCGACACAGGCTACGAGCAGTACTTC CASSIRDTGYEQYF
- TRBD1 TRBJ1-1 TRBV19 TGTGCCAGTAGGTCAACAGGGGGCACTGAAGCTTTCTTT CASRSTGGTEAFF
- - TRBJ2-7 TRBV4-3 TGCGCCAGCAGCCAAGATGGGGGCCGCTACGAGCAGTACTTC CASSQDGGRYEQYF
few - TRBJ1-2 TRBV7-8 TGTGCCAGCAGCTTAGCGAGTTCGGGCTATGGCTACACCTTC CASSLASSGYGYTF
- TRBD2 TRBJ2-1 TRBV5-6 TGTGCCAGCAGCTCCTTACTAGCGGGGATGTTCGATGAGCAGTTCTTC CASSSLLAGMFDEQFF
- - TRBJ2-7 TRBV3-1/TRBV3-2 TGTGCCAGCAGCCTGAGCTCCTACGAGCAGTACTTC CASSLSSYEQYF
once - TRBJ1-5 TRBV7-2 TGTGCCAGCAGCTTAGGGTCAACAGGGAATCAGCCCCAGCATTTT CASSLGSTGNQPQHF
- TRBD1 TRBJ2-7 TRBV6-6 TGTGCCAGCAGTCCCCAGCAGGTCCCCCCACAGGGGCTCCTTACCTACGAGCAGTACTTC CASSPQQVPPQGLLTYEQYF
- TRBD1 TRBJ1-2 TRBV7-9 TGTGCCAGCAGCCGAGGGACAGGGGAATCCTATGGCTACACCTTC CASSRGTGESYGYTF
- - TRBJ2-3 TRBV9 TGTGCCAGCAGCCGGTGGGGGGGGCCAGATACGCAGTATTTT CASSRWGGPDTQYF
- TRBD1 TRBJ2-3 TRBV5-5 TGTGCCAGCAGTTCTTCCAACCGGGACAGGGTGACAGATACGCAGTATTTT CASSSSNRDRVTDTQYF
few - TRBJ2-7 TRBV6-2/TRBV6-3 TGTGCCAGCAGTTACCGCACAGCCTACGAGCAGTACTTC CASSYRTAYEQYF
- - TRBJ1-5 TRBV11-2 TGTGCCAGCAGCTTAAGCCGTGAACAGCCCCAGCATTTT CASSLSREQPQHF
- TRBD1 TRBJ1-4 TRBV11-2 TGTGCCAGCAGCTCCACCCCGGGACAGGGGTTTGGGGGAGTACGTCTGTTTTTT CASSSTPGQGFGGVRLFF
- TRBD1 TRBJ2-5 TRBV11-3 TGTGCCAGCAGCCCCGGACAGGGGAATCCTTGGGAGACCCAGTACTTC CASSPGQGNPWETQYF
once - TRBJ2-2 TRBV9 TGTGCCAGCGGGGGCCCGTCCGGGGAGCTGTTTTTT CASGGPSGELFF
- TRBD2 TRBJ2-5 TRBV6-4 TGTGCCAGCAGTCGGGTAGCGGGTCCCCAAGAGACCCAGTACTTC CASSRVAGPQETQYF
- - TRBJ1-3 TRBV11-2 TGTGCCAGCAGCTCCTACAGGGACTCTGGAAACACCATATATTTT CASSSYRDSGNTIYF
- TRBD1 TRBJ2-5 TRBV27 TGTGCCAGCAGTTTTTCAGGGGGAGAGACCCAGTACTTC CASSFSGGETQYF
- TRBD1 TRBJ1-4 TRBV5-1 TGCGCCAGCAAAAGACAGACTAGAAGAGCCCCGGGACAGTATAATGAAAAACTGTTTTTT CASKRQTRRAPGQYNEKLFF
- TRBD1 TRBJ1-2 TRBV5-4 TGTGCCAGCAGCTTGCCGCCTTTTGACAGGGGTGGAGGCTACACCTTC CASSLPPFDRGGGYTF
- TRBD1 TRBJ1-2 TRBV27 TGTGCCAGCAGTTTATATGGGACAGGGGTACTAGGCTACACCTTC CASSLYGTGVLGYTF
- TRBD2 TRBJ2-1 TRBV9 TGTGCCAGCAGCGTAGGACTAGCGGGGGGCAATTCTTACAATGAGCAGTTCTTC CASSVGLAGGNSYNEQFF